This T cell receptor (beta chain) was obtained from a study of blood T cell repertoires in COVID-19. In the study overall: Acute-phase and convalescent COVID-19 samples originated in the United States, Italy and Spain. From T cells, B-cell-depleted T cells, or PBMCs came the material, which was cDNA or gDNA.

The table lists this clone with a few counts. Trimming shortened V by 1 base and J by 2 bases, and 11 bases separated the two germline ends. CDR3 length equals 15 residues. Looked up from germline, CDR1 is SGHDN and CDR2 is FVKESK. Original processing methods: Amplification of reference gene primers was used by the study to estimate nucleated cell counts. Using immunoSEQ multiplex PCR, the repertoire was profiled, and TCRdb retains in-frame clones only, with some absent. For V, J and clone size, that table is used; D and trimming come from the DNA. This table has about 70,000 clones, approximately 89% appearing once.

Sequenced sample: peripheral blood. J is TRBJ1-2 and V is TRBV14, with D hard to call. This sequence originates from a man aged 60 to 75 with acute or convalescent COVID-19. CDR3: CASSQVEGWNYGYTF. The CDR3 DNA follows: TGTGCCAGCAGCCAAGTAGAGGGTTGGAACTATGGCTACACCTTC.